The 8 T cell receptor beta chains reported below all come from one sample, sequenced in a study of cytomegalovirus exposure and HLA in healthy donors. Data came from immunoSEQ multiplex PCR; TCRdb stores just in-frame clones and leaves some out. The table lists around 150,000 clones, around 90% of them singletons. Sequenced material: PBMCs. The source is a man younger than 35 in good health and CMV-seronegative.

The rearrangement joins TRBV19 to TRBJ2-1; 10 bases fit TRBD1. The length of the CDR3 is 14 residues. The V and J ends lost 1 base and 6 bases, in that order; junction bases with no gene match: 0. Germline V CDR1 and CDR2: LNHDA, SQIVND (reference sequence). The CDR3 DNA reads TGTGCCAGTAGTATAGGGACAGGGGGCAATGAGCAGTTCTTC. Translated: CASSIGTGGNEQFF. The whole variable domain, remainder taken from reference TRBV19 and TRBJ2-1, is DGGITQSPKYLFRKEGQNVTLSCEQNLNHDAMYWYRQDPGQGLRLIYYSQIVNDFQKGDIAEGYSVSREKKESFPLTVTSAQKNPTAFYLCASSIGTGGNEQFFGPGTRLTVL.

This clone has only one observation. This chain connects TRBV11-2 to TRBJ2-4; 9 bases are shared with TRBD2. With V trimmed by 1 base and J by 7 bases, 5 bases remained unmatched. The CDR3 has 15 residues. Germline V CDR1 and CDR2: SGHAT, FQNNGV. The CDR3 loop is CASSLGLAVFNIQYF. Written as DNA, the CDR3 is TGTGCCAGCAGCTTAGGACTAGCGGTTTTCAACATTCAGTACTTC.

This chain links TRBV7-8 with TRBJ1-1, with D tentatively TRBD1 (5 bases). CDR1 and CDR2 from the germline V gene are SGHVS and FQNEAQ. CDR3 length: 15 amino acids. V was pared by 1 base and J by 1 base, with 10 bases between. CDR3: CASSLVRGQNTEAFF. The DNA of the CDR3 is TGTGCCAGCAGCTTAGTTAGGGGCCAGAACACTGAAGCTTTCTTT.

The V and J genes are TRBV4-1 and TRBJ2-1; 9 bases are shared with TRBD1. Germline lookup yields CDR1 MGHRA and CDR2 YSYEKL. V lost 4 bases, J lost 2 bases, and 3 bases stayed unmatched. The CDR3 runs 15 residues. CDR3 DNA sequence: TGCGCCAGCAGCCGGGACAGGGTAACCTACAATGAGCAGTTCTTC. Its protein product is CASSRDRVTYNEQFF.

This clone was counted once. The CDR3 loop reads CASNLRQAAYEQYF. The CDR3, as DNA: TGTGCCTCCAATCTTAGACAGGCGGCCTACGAGCAGTACTTC. The chain carries TRBV6-1 and TRBJ2-7; TRBD1 is a possible D gene (6 bases). This CDR3 is 14 amino acids long. CDR1 and CDR2 (germline): MNHNS, SASEGT. Trimming cost V 11 bases and J 2 bases, with 19 bases left between them.

V gene TRBV6-5 combines with J gene TRBJ1-1, with TRBD1 as a possible D gene (5 bases). This CDR3 has 14 amino acids. V was clipped by 4 bases and J by 1 base, with 10 bases between them. Germline CDR1 MNHEY, CDR2 SVGAGI. The DNA of the CDR3 is TGTGCCAGCAGTTCACAGACAGCGAACACTGAAGCTTTCTTT. Translation gives CASSSQTANTEAFF.

The V call is TRBV19, the J call TRBJ1-5, with 7 bases identical to TRBD1. This CDR3 comprises 14 residues. CDR1 and CDR2 from the germline V gene are LNHDA and SQIVND (reference sequence). V dropped 5 bases and J dropped 7; count of bases not matched to a gene: 8. The CDR3 reads CASSVATGKQPQHF. CDR3 bases: TGTGCCAGTAGTGTAGCGACAGGGAAACAGCCCCAGCATTTT.

This clone was picked up one time. The V and J genes are TRBV5-6 and TRBJ2-5; 10 nucleotides align to TRBD1. The CDR3 length is 14 residues. V shed 4 bases, J shed 5 bases, and the junction held 5 bases outside the gene matches. CDR1 is SGHDT and CDR2 is YYEEEE in the germline V gene. CDR3 sequence reads: CASSHGTGDETQYF. The CDR3 DNA reads TGTGCCAGCAGCCACGGGACAGGGGACGAGACCCAGTACTTC.